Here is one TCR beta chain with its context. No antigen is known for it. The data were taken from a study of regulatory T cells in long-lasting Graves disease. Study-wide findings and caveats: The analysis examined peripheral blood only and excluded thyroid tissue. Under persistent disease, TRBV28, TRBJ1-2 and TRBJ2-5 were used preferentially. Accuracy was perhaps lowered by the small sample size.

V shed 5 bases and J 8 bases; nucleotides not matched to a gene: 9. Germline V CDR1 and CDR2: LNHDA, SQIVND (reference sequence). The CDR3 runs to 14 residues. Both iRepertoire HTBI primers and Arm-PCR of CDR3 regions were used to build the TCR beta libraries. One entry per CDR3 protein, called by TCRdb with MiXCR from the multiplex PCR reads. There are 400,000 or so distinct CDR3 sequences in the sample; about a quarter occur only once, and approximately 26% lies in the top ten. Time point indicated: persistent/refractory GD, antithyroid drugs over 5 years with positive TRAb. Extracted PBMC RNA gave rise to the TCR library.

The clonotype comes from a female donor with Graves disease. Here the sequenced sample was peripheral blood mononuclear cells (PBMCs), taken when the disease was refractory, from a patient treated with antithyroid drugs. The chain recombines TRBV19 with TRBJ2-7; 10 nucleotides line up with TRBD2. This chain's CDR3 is CASSPQREGTKQYF. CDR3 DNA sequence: TGTGCCAGTAGTCCTCAGCGGGAGGGTACAAAGCAGTACTTC. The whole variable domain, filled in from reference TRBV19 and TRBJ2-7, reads DGGITQSPKYLFRKEGQNVTLSCEQNLNHDAMYWYRQDPGQGLRLIYYSQIVNDFQKGDIAEGYSVSREKKESFPLTVTSAQKNPTAFYLCASSPQREGTKQYFGPGTRLTVT.